This TCR beta chain was recovered during a study of blood T cell repertoires in COVID-19. Study context: In each case, the material was cDNA or gDNA derived from T cells, B-cell-depleted T cells, or PBMCs.

Those enrolled, adults aged roughly 18 to 89 years, came from around 24 US areas. Participants' reported clinical history set cohort assignment. Authors' processing steps: Nucleated cell number was recorded as an estimate derived from reference gene primer amplification. Libraries were prepared by immunoSEQ multiplex PCR; TCRdb keeps only in-frame clonotypes and omits some of them. The V and J calls and the clone size are those of that table, but D and trimming were determined from the DNA. This table holds 230,000 or so clones, around nine tenths found once. This CDR3 comprises 16 residues. Germline trimming cut 4 bases from V and 8 bases from J; bases unmatched to any gene: 14. Looked up from germline, CDR1 is KGHDR and CDR2 is SFDVKD.

The receptor was derived from a woman aged 45-65 years with acute COVID-19. The chain uses TRBV24-1 and TRBJ1-2, with 8 bases that match TRBD1. The sequenced material came from PBMCs or T cells enriched from blood (not recorded which). CDR3 nucleotide sequence: TGTGCCACCAGTGACCGAAATCTCAGGGGGCGAGGCGGCTACACCTTC. As protein: CATSDRNLRGRGGYTF.